This TCR beta chain was identified in a study of shared clonotypes between healthy human individuals. Germline V lookup: CDR1 SGHRS, CDR2 YFSETQ. With 4 bases clipped from V and 4 bases from J, the junction kept 14 bases outside the gene matches. The length of the CDR3 is 17 residues. Sequenced by immunoSEQ multiplex PCR; TCRdb stores in-frame clones only, minus some. The sample has roughly 1.5 million clones, 98% seen once. The J gene is TRBJ2-3, the V gene TRBV5-1, with 8 bases lining up with TRBD2. The TCR was taken from a man younger than 45 in good health. The specimen was naive CD4+ T cells sorted from blood. Subset defined: CD45RA+ positively selected. The CDR3 region is CASSPLSSGRGADTQYF. CDR3 DNA sequence: TGCGCCAGCAGCCCACTTTCGAGCGGGAGAGGCGCAGATACGCAGTATTTT.